This is a list of T cell receptor beta chains from one sample in a study of T cells in Graves' hyperthyroidism and ophthalmopathy. TCRdb re-derived calls from the multiplex PCR reads in MiXCR, one entry per CDR3 protein. This sample has about 500,000 distinct CDR3 sequences, with roughly 18% found just once. Sequencing was done on a sample of blood. Every receptor here comes from a woman aged 18-29 years with Graves' ophthalmopathy. The CDR3 runs from the conserved cysteine through the conserved F or W. The D gene is left open where the match is weak. The size of a clone is reported for some rows only, either as once, few or many, or as a class for expanded clones.

d_gene: .
len: 14
abundance: many
v_gene: TRBV30
j_gene: TRBJ2-7
CDR3nt: TGTGCCTGGAGTGGGGGGACCGTTTCCTACGAGCAGTACTTC
CDR3aa: CAWSGGTVSYEQYF

d_gene: .
len: 14
abundance: few
v_gene: TRBV7-9
j_gene: TRBJ2-3
CDR3nt: TGTGCCAGCAGCCCCAGGACAACCCCAGATACGCAGTATTTT
CDR3aa: CASSPRTTPDTQYF

d_gene: .
len: 13
abundance: .
v_gene: TRBV13
j_gene: TRBJ2-7
CDR3nt: TGTGCCAGCAGCGCAGGGTTCGGCTACGAGCAGTACTTC
CDR3aa: CASSAGFGYEQYF

d_gene: .
len: 13
abundance: many
v_gene: TRBV4-1
j_gene: TRBJ2-7
CDR3nt: TGCGCCAGCAGCCAAGTGGGCGGCTACGAGCAGTACTTC
CDR3aa: CASSQVGGYEQYF

d_gene: .
len: 13
abundance: many
v_gene: TRBV3-1
j_gene: TRBJ1-5
CDR3nt: TGTGCCAGCAGCCAATGGCGACATCAGCCCCAGCATTTT
CDR3aa: CASSQWRHQPQHF

d_gene: .
len: 18
abundance: .
v_gene: TRBV28
j_gene: TRBJ2-4
CDR3nt: TGTGCCAGCAGTCCGCGGGGTTTGAGGCGCGGGGTCAAAAACATTCAGTACTTC
CDR3aa: CASSPRGLRRGVKNIQYF

d_gene: TRBD2
len: 15
abundance: .
v_gene: TRBV20-1
j_gene: TRBJ2-3
CDR3nt: TGCAGTGCCACTAGCGGAGAAAGGGGTAGAGATACGCAGTATTTT
CDR3aa: CSATSGERGRDTQYF

d_gene: .
len: 13
abundance: many
v_gene: TRBV10-3
j_gene: TRBJ1-1
CDR3nt: TGTGCCATCAGACCGCGCGAGGACACTGAAGCTTTCTTT
CDR3aa: CAIRPREDTEAFF

d_gene: TRBD1
len: 15
abundance: .
v_gene: TRBV4-1
j_gene: TRBJ1-4
CDR3nt: TGCGCCAGCAGCCAAGAGGGACAGTTTAATGAAAAACTGTTTTTT
CDR3aa: CASSQEGQFNEKLFF

d_gene: TRBD2
len: 16
abundance: .
v_gene: TRBV20-1
j_gene: TRBJ2-2
CDR3nt: TGCAGTGCTAGGCAGACTAGCGGGAGTCCCACCGGGGAGCTGTTTTTT
CDR3aa: CSARQTSGSPTGELFF

d_gene: .
len: 16
abundance: many
v_gene: TRBV20-1
j_gene: TRBJ2-2
CDR3nt: TGCAGTGCTAGAGATGATAGGAGGGCGAAAACCGGGGAGCTGTTTTTT
CDR3aa: CSARDDRRAKTGELFF

d_gene: TRBD1
len: 13
abundance: few
v_gene: TRBV5-8
j_gene: TRBJ1-1
CDR3nt: TGTGCCAGCAGCTTGACACGGACAGGAGAGGCTTTCTTT
CDR3aa: CASSLTRTGEAFF

d_gene: TRBD1
len: 14
abundance: many
v_gene: TRBV28
j_gene: TRBJ2-7
CDR3nt: TGTGCCAGCAGTAGGCCTCGGGGACAGTACGAGCAGTACTTC
CDR3aa: CASSRPRGQYEQYF

d_gene: .
len: 14
abundance: many
v_gene: TRBV28
j_gene: TRBJ1-2
CDR3nt: TGTGCCAGCAGTTTTGGGCTAATCAACTATGGCTACACCTTC
CDR3aa: CASSFGLINYGYTF

d_gene: .
len: 14
abundance: few
v_gene: TRBV14
j_gene: TRBJ2-5
CDR3nt: TGTGCCAGCAGCCAAGAGCCAGAACAAGAGACCCAGTACTTC
CDR3aa: CASSQEPEQETQYF

d_gene: .
len: 12
abundance: .
v_gene: TRBV6-5
j_gene: TRBJ2-4
CDR3nt: TGTGCCAGCAGTTACTCGGGGATAGGGTGGTACTTC
CDR3aa: CASSYSGIGWYF

d_gene: .
len: 13
abundance: many
v_gene: TRBV30
j_gene: TRBJ1-2
CDR3nt: TGTGCCTGTCCATCCCCGGGCCTTTATGGCTACACCTTC
CDR3aa: CACPSPGLYGYTF

d_gene: .
len: 14
abundance: many
v_gene: TRBV6-5
j_gene: TRBJ2-5
CDR3nt: TGTGCCAGCAGTTACCGGGACAACGAAGAGACCCAGTACTTC
CDR3aa: CASSYRDNEETQYF

d_gene: .
len: 12
abundance: many
v_gene: TRBV13
j_gene: TRBJ2-1
CDR3nt: TGTGCCAGCAGCTTAGGTGGGGGAGGATTGTTCTTC
CDR3aa: CASSLGGGGLFF

d_gene: .
len: 13
abundance: once
v_gene: TRBV2
j_gene: TRBJ1-5
CDR3nt: TGTGCCAGCAAGAGGGTACGGGATCAGCCCCAGCATTTT
CDR3aa: CASKRVRDQPQHF

d_gene: .
len: 14
abundance: many
v_gene: TRBV2
j_gene: TRBJ2-3
CDR3nt: TGTGCCAGCGTTTGGGTAGCTAGCACAGATACGCAGTATTTT
CDR3aa: CASVWVASTDTQYF

d_gene: TRBD2
len: 13
abundance: .
v_gene: TRBV7-9
j_gene: TRBJ2-7
CDR3nt: TGTGCCAGCAGCTGGACTAGTAGTAATGAGCAGTACTTC
CDR3aa: CASSWTSSNEQYF

d_gene: .
len: 15
abundance: .
v_gene: TRBV19
j_gene: TRBJ1-2
CDR3nt: TGTGCCAGTATCCCGGTGGGGGGCTCGGACTATGGCTACACCTTC
CDR3aa: CASIPVGGSDYGYTF

d_gene: .
len: 13
abundance: many
v_gene: TRBV7-6
j_gene: TRBJ1-1
CDR3nt: TGTGCCAGCAGCAATCAGCCGAACACTGAAGCTTTCTTT
CDR3aa: CASSNQPNTEAFF

d_gene: .
len: 14
abundance: many
v_gene: TRBV11-3
j_gene: TRBJ2-1
CDR3nt: TGTGCCAGCAGCCAAACTAGGTCGGGTAATGAGCAGTTCTTC
CDR3aa: CASSQTRSGNEQFF

d_gene: .
len: 12
abundance: many
v_gene: TRBV7-2
j_gene: TRBJ2-7
CDR3nt: TGTGCCAGCAGCTCGGATCAGGCAGAGCAGTACTTC
CDR3aa: CASSSDQAEQYF

d_gene: .
len: 14
abundance: many
v_gene: TRBV28
j_gene: TRBJ2-5
CDR3nt: TGTGCCAGCACAGTCAGCAGGGGCCAAGAGACCCAGTACTTC
CDR3aa: CASTVSRGQETQYF

d_gene: .
len: 13
abundance: many
v_gene: TRBV12-3/TRBV12-4
j_gene: TRBJ2-1
CDR3nt: TGTGCCAGCAGTCCTTCCCAGGGGAGTGAGCAGTTCTTC
CDR3aa: CASSPSQGSEQFF

d_gene: TRBD1
len: 13
abundance: few
v_gene: TRBV12-5
j_gene: TRBJ2-5
CDR3nt: TGTGCTAGTGGTTCCGGGACAGAAGAGACCCAGTACTTC
CDR3aa: CASGSGTEETQYF

d_gene: TRBD2
len: 17
abundance: once
v_gene: TRBV7-2
j_gene: TRBJ2-1
CDR3nt: TGTGCCAGCAGCTTACGGGATAGCGGGAGGCTGTACAATGAGCAGTTCTTC
CDR3aa: CASSLRDSGRLYNEQFF

d_gene: .
len: 13
abundance: few
v_gene: TRBV5-1
j_gene: TRBJ2-7
CDR3nt: TGCGCCAGCAGCTTGGACCCGATCTACGAGCAGTACTTC
CDR3aa: CASSLDPIYEQYF

d_gene: TRBD2
len: 13
abundance: .
v_gene: TRBV24-1
j_gene: TRBJ2-7
CDR3nt: TGTGCCACCAGTATGGCAGGGAGGGACGAGCAGTACTTC
CDR3aa: CATSMAGRDEQYF

d_gene: .
len: 16
abundance: few
v_gene: TRBV6-2/TRBV6-3
j_gene: TRBJ2-1
CDR3nt: TGTGCCAGCAGTTACGGTCCTCCTAGCGAGGTCAATGAGCAGTTCTTC
CDR3aa: CASSYGPPSEVNEQFF

d_gene: TRBD2
len: 16
abundance: .
v_gene: TRBV20-1
j_gene: TRBJ2-7
CDR3nt: TGCAGTGCCCCGGGACTAGCGGGGTCTCAACAATACGAGCAGTACTTC
CDR3aa: CSAPGLAGSQQYEQYF

d_gene: .
len: 14
abundance: few
v_gene: TRBV20-1
j_gene: TRBJ1-2
CDR3nt: TGCAGTGCCCTGGCAGGGTCCCCAGACTATGGCTACACCTTC
CDR3aa: CSALAGSPDYGYTF

d_gene: .
len: 17
abundance: .
v_gene: TRBV2
j_gene: TRBJ1-5
CDR3nt: TGTGCCAGCAGTCATAAGTCGGGGGGGGGCCTCTATCAGCCCCAGCATTTT
CDR3aa: CASSHKSGGGLYQPQHF

d_gene: .
len: 12
abundance: few
v_gene: TRBV6-1
j_gene: TRBJ1-2
CDR3nt: TGTGCCAGCAGTCGGGCTCGCTATGGCTACACCTTC
CDR3aa: CASSRARYGYTF

d_gene: .
len: 14
abundance: .
v_gene: TRBV15
j_gene: TRBJ2-7
CDR3nt: TGTGCCACCAGCAGAGTAGGCAGGGCGCGGGAGCAGTACTTC
CDR3aa: CATSRVGRAREQYF

d_gene: TRBD1
len: 13
abundance: few
v_gene: TRBV7-8
j_gene: TRBJ2-7
CDR3nt: TGTGCCAGCCAACTAGGGACAGGGGGCGAGCAGTACTTC
CDR3aa: CASQLGTGGEQYF

d_gene: TRBD1
len: 13
abundance: few
v_gene: TRBV2
j_gene: TRBJ2-5
CDR3nt: TGTGCCAGCATATCACAGGGGGGTGAGACCCAGTACTTC
CDR3aa: CASISQGGETQYF

d_gene: .
len: 17
abundance: many
v_gene: TRBV28
j_gene: TRBJ1-1
CDR3nt: TGTGCCAGCAGTTCTTGGGCGTTTTCTTACACCTACACTGAAGCTTTCTTT
CDR3aa: CASSSWAFSYTYTEAFF

d_gene: .
len: 17
abundance: few
v_gene: TRBV7-9
j_gene: TRBJ1-6
CDR3nt: TGTGCCAGCAGCTTAACATCAGGAGGGTTGGATAATTCACCCCTCCACTTT
CDR3aa: CASSLTSGGLDNSPLHF

d_gene: .
len: 14
abundance: many
v_gene: TRBV28
j_gene: TRBJ1-1
CDR3nt: TGTGCCAGCAGTCCCCCCATGTTAGGCACTGAAGCTTTCTTT
CDR3aa: CASSPPMLGTEAFF

d_gene: .
len: 14
abundance: .
v_gene: TRBV12-3/TRBV12-4
j_gene: TRBJ1-2
CDR3nt: TGTGCCAGCACGAACCCCGGGCCTTTATATGGCTACACCTTC
CDR3aa: CASTNPGPLYGYTF

d_gene: TRBD1
len: 14
abundance: many
v_gene: TRBV11-2
j_gene: TRBJ1-2
CDR3nt: TGTGCCAGCAGCTTATCAGGGGGCGGCTATGGCTACACCTTC
CDR3aa: CASSLSGGGYGYTF

d_gene: TRBD2
len: 18
abundance: .
v_gene: TRBV19
j_gene: TRBJ2-5
CDR3nt: TGTGCCAGTAGTATAGATGGACTAGCGGCACTAAGAATGGAGACCCAGTACTTC
CDR3aa: CASSIDGLAALRMETQYF

d_gene: TRBD2
len: 16
abundance: few
v_gene: TRBV7-3
j_gene: TRBJ2-2
CDR3nt: TGTGCCGGCAGCCCCACTAGCGGGGGGTCCGGCGGGGAGCTGTTTTTT
CDR3aa: CAGSPTSGGSGGELFF

d_gene: .
len: 14
abundance: .
v_gene: TRBV4-1
j_gene: TRBJ1-1
CDR3nt: TGCGCCAGCAGCCTCCAAACAGGGAACACTGAAGCTTTCTTT
CDR3aa: CASSLQTGNTEAFF

d_gene: .
len: 13
abundance: many
v_gene: TRBV12-3/TRBV12-4
j_gene: TRBJ1-2
CDR3nt: TGTGCCAGCAGTTCGAACAACAGGGATGGCTACACCTTC
CDR3aa: CASSSNNRDGYTF

d_gene: TRBD2
len: 14
abundance: many
v_gene: TRBV30
j_gene: TRBJ2-5
CDR3nt: TGTGCCTGGAGTTTGTGGGCGGGGGACGAGACCCAGTACTTC
CDR3aa: CAWSLWAGDETQYF

d_gene: .
len: 14
abundance: many
v_gene: TRBV7-8
j_gene: TRBJ2-3
CDR3nt: TGTGCCAGCAGCTCGGGGGCAGGTGGAGATACGCAGTATTTT
CDR3aa: CASSSGAGGDTQYF

d_gene: TRBD1
len: 14
abundance: many
v_gene: TRBV6-1
j_gene: TRBJ1-1
CDR3nt: TGTGCCAGCCATAGGGACAGGGGATTCGGTGAAGCTTTCTTT
CDR3aa: CASHRDRGFGEAFF

d_gene: .
len: 19
abundance: few
v_gene: TRBV6-2/TRBV6-3
j_gene: TRBJ2-5
CDR3nt: TGTGCCAGCTCAAAACCCTCGGGACACGGGGCCCTTGTTCAAGAGACCCAGTACTTC
CDR3aa: CASSKPSGHGALVQETQYF

d_gene: .
len: 11
abundance: .
v_gene: TRBV20-1
j_gene: TRBJ1-3
CDR3nt: TGCAGTGCTAGATCTGGAAACACCATATATTTT
CDR3aa: CSARSGNTIYF